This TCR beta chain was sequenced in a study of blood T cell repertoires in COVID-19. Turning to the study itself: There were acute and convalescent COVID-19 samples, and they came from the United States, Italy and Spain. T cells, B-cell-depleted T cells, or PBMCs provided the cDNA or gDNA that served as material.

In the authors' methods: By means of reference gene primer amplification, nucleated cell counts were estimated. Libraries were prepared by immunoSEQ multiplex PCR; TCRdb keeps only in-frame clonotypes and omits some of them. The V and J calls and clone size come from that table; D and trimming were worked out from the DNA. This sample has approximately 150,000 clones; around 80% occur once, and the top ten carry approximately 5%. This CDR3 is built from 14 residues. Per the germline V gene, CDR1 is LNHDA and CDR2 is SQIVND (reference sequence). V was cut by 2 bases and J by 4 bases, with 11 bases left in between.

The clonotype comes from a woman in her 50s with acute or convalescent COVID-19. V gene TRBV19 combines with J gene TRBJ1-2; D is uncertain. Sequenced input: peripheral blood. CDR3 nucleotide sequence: TGTGCCAGTAGTATACTCCCAGGTACCTATGGCTACACCTTC. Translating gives CASSILPGTYGYTF.